Sequencing of this T cell receptor beta chain was carried out in a study of synovial regulatory T cells in juvenile arthritis. Across the study: A few patients were therapy-naive; over 5 received methotrexate alone.

The CDR3 is 12 amino acids. No DNA accompanies this entry. The germline V gene encodes CDR1 MDHEN and CDR2 SYDVKM. Patients had median age around 11 years, range about 2.1-22.9. The table came from immunoSEQ multiplex PCR; TCRdb's copy has only in-frame clones and leaves some out. This sample's table reports 10,000 or so clones. Points from the study as a whole: TCR diversity was lower in inflammation-associated blood Treg cells than in other blood Treg cells.

Comments on this clone: Antigen unknown.

The V and J genes are TRBV28 and TRBJ1-5. The sequenced sample consisted of Treg cells from blood. As for subset: remaining (HLA-DR-negative) circulating blood Treg cells. The receptor was isolated from a donor aged 2-30 years with juvenile idiopathic arthritis. CDR3 loop: CATRSTHKPQHF.